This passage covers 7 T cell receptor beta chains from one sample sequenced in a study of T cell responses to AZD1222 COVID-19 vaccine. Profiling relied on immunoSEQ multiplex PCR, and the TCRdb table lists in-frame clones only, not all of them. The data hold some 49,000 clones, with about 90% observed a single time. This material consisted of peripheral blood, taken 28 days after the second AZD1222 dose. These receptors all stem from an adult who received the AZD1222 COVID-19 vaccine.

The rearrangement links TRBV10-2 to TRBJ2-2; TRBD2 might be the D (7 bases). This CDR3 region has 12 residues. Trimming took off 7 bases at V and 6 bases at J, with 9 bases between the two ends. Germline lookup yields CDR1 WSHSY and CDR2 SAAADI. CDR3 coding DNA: TGCGCCAGCATCGGGGGGCCCGGGGAGCTGTTTTTT. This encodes CASIGGPGELFF.

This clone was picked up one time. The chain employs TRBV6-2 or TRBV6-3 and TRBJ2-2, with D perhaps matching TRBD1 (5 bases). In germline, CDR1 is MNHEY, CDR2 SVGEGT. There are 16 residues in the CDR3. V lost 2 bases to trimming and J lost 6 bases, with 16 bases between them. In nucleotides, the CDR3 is TGTGCCAGCAGTTACGAAACTAAGATCAGGGCCGGGGAGCTGTTTTTT. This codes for CASSYETKIRAGELFF.

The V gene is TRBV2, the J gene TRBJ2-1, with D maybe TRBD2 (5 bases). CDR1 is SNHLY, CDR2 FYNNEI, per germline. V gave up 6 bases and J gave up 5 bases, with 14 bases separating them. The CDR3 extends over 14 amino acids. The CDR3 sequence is CASSPRRADNEQFF. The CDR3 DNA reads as TGTGCCAGCAGCCCTCGGCGGGCCGACAATGAGCAGTTCTTC.

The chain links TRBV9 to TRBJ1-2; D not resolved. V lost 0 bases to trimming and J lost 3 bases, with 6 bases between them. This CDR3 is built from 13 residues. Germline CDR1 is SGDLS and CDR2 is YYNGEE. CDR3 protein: CASSVGVYYGYTF. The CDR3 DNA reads TGTGCCAGCAGCGTAGGAGTCTACTATGGCTACACCTTC.

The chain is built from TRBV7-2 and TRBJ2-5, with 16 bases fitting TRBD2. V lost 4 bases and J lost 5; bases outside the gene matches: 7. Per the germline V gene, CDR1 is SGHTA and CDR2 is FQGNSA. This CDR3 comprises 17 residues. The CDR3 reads CASSSGTSGRARETQYF. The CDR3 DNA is TGTGCCAGCAGCTCCGGGACTAGCGGGAGGGCCCGGGAGACCCAGTACTTC.

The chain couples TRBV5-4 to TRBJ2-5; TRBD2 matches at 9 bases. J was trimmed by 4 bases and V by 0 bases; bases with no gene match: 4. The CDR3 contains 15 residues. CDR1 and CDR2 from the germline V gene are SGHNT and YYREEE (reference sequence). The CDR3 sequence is CASSLVLAGTETQYF. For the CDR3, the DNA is TGTGCCAGCAGCTTGGTGCTAGCGGGAACAGAGACCCAGTACTTC. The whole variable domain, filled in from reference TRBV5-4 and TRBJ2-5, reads ETGVTQSPTHLIKTRGQQVTLRCSSQSGHNTVSWYQQALGQGPQFIFQYYREEENGRGNFPPRFSGLQFPNYSSELNVNALELDDSALYLCASSLVLAGTETQYFGPGTRLLVL.

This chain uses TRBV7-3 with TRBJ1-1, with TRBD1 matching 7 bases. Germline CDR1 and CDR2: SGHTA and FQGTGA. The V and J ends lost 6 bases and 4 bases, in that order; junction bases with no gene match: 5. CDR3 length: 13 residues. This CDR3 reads CASRRGGSTEAFF. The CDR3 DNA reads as TGTGCCAGCAGAAGAGGGGGCAGCACTGAAGCTTTCTTT.